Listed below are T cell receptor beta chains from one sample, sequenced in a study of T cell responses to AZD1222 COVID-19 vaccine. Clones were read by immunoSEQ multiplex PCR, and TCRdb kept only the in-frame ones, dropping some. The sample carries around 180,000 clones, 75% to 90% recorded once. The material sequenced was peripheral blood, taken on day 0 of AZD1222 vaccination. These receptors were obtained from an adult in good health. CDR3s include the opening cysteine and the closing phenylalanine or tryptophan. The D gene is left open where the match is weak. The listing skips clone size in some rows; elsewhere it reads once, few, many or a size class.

CDR3: CASSYGAAGSNQPQHF
DNA: TGTGCCAGCAGCTACGGCGCGGCGGGAAGCAATCAGCCCCAGCATTTT
size: once
V: TRBV7-8
D: -
J: TRBJ1-5

CDR3: CSVVQGRVYGYTF
DNA: TGCAGCGTTGTTCAGGGTAGGGTCTATGGCTACACCTTC
size: -
V: TRBV29-1
D: -
J: TRBJ1-2

CDR3: CASSPRQGNPGANVLTF
DNA: TGTGCCAGCAGTCCCAGACAGGGGAACCCTGGGGCCAACGTCCTGACTTTC
size: -
V: TRBV27
D: TRBD1
J: TRBJ2-6

CDR3: CASSFRTSGSYNEQFF
DNA: TGTGCCAGCAGCTTCCGGACTAGCGGCTCCTACAATGAGCAGTTCTTC
size: -
V: TRBV7-9
D: TRBD2
J: TRBJ2-1

CDR3: CASSLGGGMEAFF
DNA: TGTGCCAGCAGTTTGGGGGGGGGAATGGAAGCTTTCTTT
size: -
V: TRBV27
D: -
J: TRBJ1-1

CDR3: CASRRTGRTDTQYF
DNA: TGTGCCAGTAGAAGGACGGGACGCACAGATACGCAGTATTTT
size: -
V: TRBV19
D: -
J: TRBJ2-3

CDR3: CASSTADLRTEAFF
DNA: TGTGCCAGTAGTACCGCGGACCTGAGGACTGAAGCTTTCTTT
size: few
V: TRBV19
D: -
J: TRBJ1-1

CDR3: CASSSNLRYEQYF
DNA: TGTGCCAGCAGCTCCAATCTTAGGTACGAGCAGTACTTC
size: -
V: TRBV7-2
D: -
J: TRBJ2-7

CDR3: CASRWGTVDSYEQYF
DNA: TGCGCCAGCAGGTGGGGGACAGTCGACTCCTACGAGCAGTACTTC
size: -
V: TRBV5-1
D: TRBD1
J: TRBJ2-7

CDR3: CASGTSGRNEQFF
DNA: TGTGCCAGCGGGACTAGCGGGAGGAATGAGCAGTTCTTC
size: -
V: TRBV11-2
D: TRBD2
J: TRBJ2-1

CDR3: CASGQRTGTGYHEQYF
DNA: TGCGCCAGCGGACAACGCACCGGGACAGGGTACCACGAGCAGTACTTC
size: -
V: TRBV5-1
D: TRBD1
J: TRBJ2-7

CDR3: CASSLAVRDQPQHF
DNA: TGTGCCAGCAGCTTAGCGGTCAGGGATCAGCCCCAGCATTTT
size: -
V: TRBV7-9
D: -
J: TRBJ1-5

CDR3: CSASPTDRGRNTIYF
DNA: TGCAGTGCTAGTCCTACCGACAGGGGAAGAAACACCATATATTTT
size: -
V: TRBV20-1
D: TRBD1
J: TRBJ1-3

CDR3: CASSYGGTTRPRVQYF
DNA: TGTGCCAGCAGTTATGGCGGGACGACCCGTCCAAGAGTTCAGTACTTC
size: few
V: TRBV6-5
D: -
J: TRBJ2-4

CDR3: CASSLTEAFF
DNA: TGTGCCAGCTCCCTGACTGAAGCTTTCTTT
size: -
V: TRBV18
D: -
J: TRBJ1-1

CDR3: CASKDQKNIQYF
DNA: TGTGCCAGTAAGGATCAGAAAAACATTCAGTACTTC
size: -
V: TRBV19
D: -
J: TRBJ2-4

CDR3: CASSARLSSYNSPLHF
DNA: TGTGCCAGCAGCGCCCGACTGAGCTCCTATAATTCACCCCTCCACTTT
size: -
V: TRBV11-2
D: -
J: TRBJ1-6

CDR3: CASSLDGTGTIYEQYF
DNA: TGTGCCAGCAGCTTGGACGGGACAGGGACGATCTACGAGCAGTACTTC
size: -
V: TRBV7-2
D: TRBD1
J: TRBJ2-7

CDR3: CASSGDRGRETQYF
DNA: TGTGCCAGCAGTGGGGACAGGGGGCGAGAGACCCAGTACTTC
size: once
V: TRBV2
D: TRBD1
J: TRBJ2-5

CDR3: CASSLGATGISYEQYF
DNA: TGTGCCAGCAGCTTAGGGGCGACAGGAATCTCCTACGAGCAGTACTTC
size: -
V: TRBV11-2
D: -
J: TRBJ2-7

CDR3: CASSPGLAGGLDTQYF
DNA: TGTGCCAGCAGCCCCGGACTAGCGGGAGGGCTTGATACGCAGTATTTT
size: once
V: TRBV7-9
D: TRBD2
J: TRBJ2-3

CDR3: CASSLRQGINEQYF
DNA: TGTGCCAGCAGCCTACGACAGGGGATTAACGAGCAGTACTTC
size: -
V: TRBV5-5
D: TRBD1
J: TRBJ2-7

CDR3: CASSPSPSGVAGNTIYF
DNA: TGTGCCAGCAGCCCCAGCCCGTCAGGGGTTGCTGGAAACACCATATATTTT
size: -
V: TRBV3-1/TRBV3-2
D: -
J: TRBJ1-3

CDR3: CASSSSSASYEQYF
DNA: TGTGCCAGCAGCTCCTCCTCTGCATCCTACGAGCAGTACTTC
size: -
V: TRBV7-2
D: -
J: TRBJ2-7

CDR3: CAWSRSGSTAYEQYF
DNA: TGTGCCTGGAGTCGTAGCGGGAGTACGGCCTACGAGCAGTACTTC
size: -
V: TRBV30
D: TRBD2
J: TRBJ2-7

CDR3: CASSSAQGGELFF
DNA: TGTGCCAGCAGCTCCGCACAGGGCGGGGAGCTGTTTTTT
size: -
V: TRBV11-1
D: -
J: TRBJ2-2

CDR3: CASSPGLALGETQYF
DNA: TGCGCCAGCAGCCCTGGACTAGCCCTAGGAGAGACCCAGTACTTC
size: -
V: TRBV5-1
D: TRBD2
J: TRBJ2-5

CDR3: CATSDIYSNQPQHF
DNA: TGTGCCACCAGTGATATCTATAGCAATCAGCCCCAGCATTTT
size: few
V: TRBV24-1
D: -
J: TRBJ1-5

CDR3: CASSVQGTGTEAFF
DNA: TGTGCCAGCAGCGTACAGGGGACGGGCACTGAAGCTTTCTTT
size: -
V: TRBV9
D: -
J: TRBJ1-1

CDR3: CASSLAPRGYTF
DNA: TGTGCCAGCAGTTTGGCCCCCCGTGGCTACACCTTC
size: -
V: TRBV28
D: -
J: TRBJ1-2

CDR3: CASSPGTGTDTQYF
DNA: TGTGCCAGCAGCCCTGGGACAGGAACAGATACGCAGTATTTT
size: -
V: TRBV7-2
D: TRBD1
J: TRBJ2-3